The 14 T cell receptor beta chains reported below all come from one sample, sequenced in a study of cytomegalovirus exposure and HLA in healthy donors. PCR used 60 Vbeta primers and 13 Jbeta primers. Method: immunoSEQ multiplex PCR; TCRdb's copy keeps in-frame clones and lacks some. The data show 95,000 to 150,000 clones, over 65% seen once. Sequencing was performed on PBMCs. The source of these receptors is a man younger than 35 in good health and CMV-seropositive.

As DNA, the CDR3 is TGTGCCAGCAGCCCTGGGGGGAAGGATACGCAGTATTTT. Protein sequence: CASSPGGKDTQYF. The chain employs TRBV4-2 and TRBJ2-3, with a tentative D call TRBD2 (6 bases). CDR3 length: 13 residues. Germline CDR1 LGHNA, CDR2 YNFKEQ. V gave up 4 bases and J gave up 6 bases, with 11 bases separating them.

The chain has TRBV28 and TRBJ1-1; D perhaps matches TRBD1 (6 bases). V lost 6 bases and J 1 base, leaving 15 bases between the germline ends. The germline V gene encodes CDR1 MDHEN and CDR2 SYDVKM. The CDR3 spans 15 residues. CDR3 coding DNA: TGTGCCAGCAGCCAAGCCATGACAGGGAACACTGAAGCTTTCTTT. Its translation: CASSQAMTGNTEAFF.

This chain connects TRBV6-5 to TRBJ1-1; no reliable D call. CDR3 length: 13 amino acids. The V end lost 7 bases, the J end lost 5 bases, and 14 bases lay between the germline ends. Germline-derived CDR1 and CDR2 are MNHEY and SVGAGI. In DNA form, the CDR3 reads TGTGCCAGCAACCCGGGAACGGGGACTGAAGCTTTCTTT. It yields the protein CASNPGTGTEAFF.

The chain links TRBV9 to TRBJ2-3; 10 bases are a match to TRBD2. V lost 3 bases to trimming and J lost 2 bases; unmatched junction nucleotides: 6. Germline lookup yields CDR1 SGDLS and CDR2 YYNGEE. This CDR3 is 16 amino acids long. The DNA of the CDR3 is TGTGCCAGCAGCGCCCAACTAGCGGGGCCCACAGATACGCAGTATTTT. Translating gives CASSAQLAGPTDTQYF. The whole variable domain, filled in from reference TRBV9 and TRBJ2-3, reads DSGVTQTPKHLITATGQRVTLRCSPRSGDLSVYWYQQSLDQGLQFLIQYYNGEERAKGNILERFSAQQFPDLHSELNLSSLELGDSALYFCASSAQLAGPTDTQYFGPGTRLTVL.

The chain combines TRBV6-5 with TRBJ1-2, with D perhaps matching TRBD1 (6 bases). Germline lookup yields CDR1 MNHEY and CDR2 SVGAGI. The CDR3 extends over 15 amino acids. Trimming pared 7 bases from V and 3 bases from J, leaving 18 bases between. CDR3 nucleotide sequence: TGTGCCAGCACCGGACTCACAGGGTACGACTATGGCTACACCTTC. Its translation is CASTGLTGYDYGYTF.

This clone was found once. The chain links TRBV18 to TRBJ2-1; D is possibly TRBD1 (6 bases). In germline, CDR1 is KGHSH, CDR2 LQKENI. Trimming left V 6 bases short and J 4 bases short, with 13 bases between. There are 14 residues in the CDR3. The CDR3, as DNA: TGTGCCAGCTCCCCTCAGGGGATTTACAATGAGCAGTTCTTC. It encodes CASSPQGIYNEQFF.

The gene calls are TRBV6-1 and TRBJ1-5; D is possibly TRBD1 (6 bases). CDR3 length: 14 amino acids. The germline V and J ends were trimmed by 10 bases and 3 bases, with 16 bases remaining between them. Germline V gene sequence: CDR1 MNHNS, CDR2 SASEGT. The DNA for the CDR3 is TGTGCCACCTGGGGGACACGCCACAATCAGCCCCAGCATTTT. Protein product: CATWGTRHNQPQHF.

The chain joins TRBV4-1 to TRBJ1-1; D gene ambiguous. The germline gives CDR1 MGHRA, CDR2 YSYEKL. This CDR3 spans 14 amino acids. V lost 1 base and J lost 1, with 7 bases in between. Written as DNA, the CDR3 is TGCGCCAGCAGCCAAGGCTCAGGGAACACTGAAGCTTTCTTT. It yields the protein CASSQGSGNTEAFF.

The rearrangement uses TRBV5-6 and TRBJ1-2; 9 nucleotides align to TRBD1. The CDR3 is 17 residues long. Losses at the gene ends were 2 bases for V and 0 bases for J; bases not matched to a gene: 8. Germline V CDR1 and CDR2: SGHDT, YYEEEE. In DNA form, the CDR3 reads TGTGCCAGCAGCTTAGGGACAGGGATCCAAGCTAACTATGGCTACACCTTC. Translated: CASSLGTGIQANYGYTF. Full variable domain (missing parts from reference TRBV5-6 and TRBJ1-2): DAGVTQSPTHLIKTRGQQVTLRCSPKSGHDTVSWYQQALGQGPQFIFQYYEEEERQRGNFPDRFSGHQFPNYSSELNVNALLLGDSALYLCASSLGTGIQANYGYTFGSGTRLTVV.

V and J are TRBV7-6 and TRBJ1-3; TRBD1 might be the D (5 bases). Germline V gene lookup returns CDR1 SGHVS and CDR2 FNYEAQ. Trimming took 5 bases from V and 0 from J, leaving 11 bases between them. This CDR3 has 15 residues. The CDR3 DNA reads as TGTGCCAGCAGCCAGATCGGACACTCTGGAAACACCATATATTTT. Protein product: CASSQIGHSGNTIYF.

This clone was detected many times. V is TRBV6-5 and J is TRBJ1-1; D gene uncertain. CDR3 size: 14 residues. The germline V and J ends were trimmed by 0 bases and 1 base, with 6 bases remaining between them. Germline V gene data show CDR1 as MNHEY and CDR2 as SVGAGI. This CDR3 reads CASSYSGGNTEAFF. The CDR3 DNA reads as TGTGCCAGCAGTTACTCAGGCGGGAACACTGAAGCTTTCTTT.

The V call is TRBV7-3, the J call TRBJ2-3; D ambiguous. The CDR3 consists of 14 residues. The germline V gene encodes CDR1 SGHTA and CDR2 FQGTGA. The ends were cut back, 6 bases at V and 0 bases at J, with 10 bases in the middle. The CDR3 here is CASSSEASTDTQYF. The CDR3 coding sequence is TGTGCCAGCAGTTCCGAGGCTAGCACAGATACGCAGTATTTT.

This chain joins TRBV19 and TRBJ1-1; tentative D call: TRBD1 (6 bases). The CDR3 runs 14 residues. The germline gives CDR1 LNHDA, CDR2 SQIVND (reference sequence). Trimming shortened V by 3 bases and J by 3 bases, and 11 bases separated the two germline ends. Written as DNA, the CDR3 is TGTGCCAGTAGTATGGACAGTGGGTACACTGAAGCTTTCTTT. Amino acid sequence: CASSMDSGYTEAFF.

This clone was seen only a few times. The J gene is TRBJ2-2, the V gene TRBV28; no firm D call. V gave up 11 bases and J gave up 0 bases, with 22 bases separating them. The germline V gene has CDR1 MDHEN and CDR2 SYDVKM. This CDR3 region has 17 residues. CDR3 bases: TGTGCCCCGACTGAGAAACTGACCCAACCGAACACCGGGGAGCTGTTTTTT. Translating it yields CAPTEKLTQPNTGELFF.